Below, 4 T cell receptor beta chains from the same sample are listed, as sequenced in a study of blood T cell repertoires in COVID-19. Clones were read by immunoSEQ multiplex PCR, and TCRdb kept only the in-frame ones, dropping some. Altogether around 250,000 clones are present, around 87% being singletons, with the ten largest covering around 7.3%. The sample comprised peripheral blood. The receptors shown here come from a woman in her 70s with active or convalescent COVID-19.

The rearrangement uses TRBV7-2 and TRBJ2-1, with a possible D match to TRBD2 (6 bases). CDR3 length: 15 amino acids. V lost 7 bases and J 5 bases, leaving 18 bases between the germline ends. Germline V CDR1 and CDR2: SGHTA, FQGNSA. The CDR3 DNA reads TGTGCCAGCAACCCAGGCGGGACGGGAAACAATGAGCAGTTCTTC. Translated, it gives CASNPGGTGNNEQFF.

The rearrangement uses TRBV6-2 or TRBV6-3 and TRBJ2-7; 7 nucleotides agree with TRBD2. V was clipped by 2 bases and J by 6 bases; unmatched bases: 13. Germline V gives CDR1 MNHEY, CDR2 SVGEGT. The CDR3 is 16 residues long. DNA of the CDR3: TGTGCCAGCAGTTACACGTCGGGGGGATCCCCAACCGAGCAGTACTTC. This encodes CASSYTSGGSPTEQYF.

The chain recombines TRBV29-1 with TRBJ1-2; D perhaps matches TRBD1 (6 bases). This CDR3 has 12 residues. V was shortened by 5 bases and J by 3 bases, with 10 bases between the two germline ends. The germline gives CDR1 SQVTM, CDR2 ANQGSEA. CDR3 loop: CSVRGGDYGYTF. The CDR3, as DNA: TGCAGCGTTCGAGGGGGTGACTATGGCTACACCTTC.

The chain recombines TRBV9 with TRBJ1-6; D is unclear. The V end lost 4 bases, the J end lost 9 bases, and 14 bases lay between the germline ends. The CDR3 loop spans 14 amino acids. Germline values: CDR1 SGDLS, CDR2 YYNGEE. CDR3 bases: TGTGCCAGCAGCCCCCTCAGCGAGGGTTCACCCCTCCACTTT. Translation gives CASSPLSEGSPLHF. Drawing the rest from reference TRBV9 and TRBJ1-6, the complete variable domain is DSGVTQTPKHLITATGQRVTLRCSPRSGDLSVYWYQQSLDQGLQFLIQYYNGEERAKGNILERFSAQQFPDLHSELNLSSLELGDSALYFCASSPLSEGSPLHFGNGTRLTVT.